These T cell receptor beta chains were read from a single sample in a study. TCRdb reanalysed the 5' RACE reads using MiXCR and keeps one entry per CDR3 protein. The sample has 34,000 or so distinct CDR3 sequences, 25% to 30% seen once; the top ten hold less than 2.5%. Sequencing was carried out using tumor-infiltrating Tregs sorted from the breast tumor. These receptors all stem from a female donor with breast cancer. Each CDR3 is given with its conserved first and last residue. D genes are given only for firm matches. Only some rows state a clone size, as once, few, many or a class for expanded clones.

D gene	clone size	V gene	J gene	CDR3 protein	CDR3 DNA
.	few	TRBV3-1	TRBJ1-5	CASSQGGWQPQHF	TGTGCCAGCAGCCAAGGGGGCTGGCAGCCCCAGCATTTT
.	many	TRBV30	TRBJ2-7	CAWSVWQGYEQYF	TGTGCCTGGAGTGTTTGGCAGGGGTACGAGCAGTACTTC
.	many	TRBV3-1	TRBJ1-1	CASSLGGAGITEAFF	TGTGCCAGCAGCCTCGGAGGTGCAGGGATCACTGAAGCTTTCTTT
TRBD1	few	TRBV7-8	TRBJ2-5	CASTPTWTGEETQYF	TGTGCCAGCACCCCAACCTGGACAGGGGAAGAGACCCAGTACTTC
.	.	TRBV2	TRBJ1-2	CANSERPGSSYGYTF	TGTGCCAACAGTGAAAGACCAGGGAGCTCCTATGGCTACACCTTC
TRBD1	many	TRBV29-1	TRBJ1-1	CSVTGGNTEAFF	TGCAGCGTGACAGGGGGGAACACTGAAGCTTTCTTT
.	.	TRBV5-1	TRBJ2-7	CASSLDPGSSYEQYF	TGCGCCAGCAGCTTGGATCCAGGGAGCTCCTACGAGCAGTACTTC
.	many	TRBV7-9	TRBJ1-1	CASSQTPVAVNTEAFF	TGTGCCAGCAGCCAAACACCGGTGGCGGTGAACACTGAAGCTTTCTTT
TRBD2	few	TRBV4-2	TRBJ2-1	CASSQALAGGAGYNEQFF	TGTGCCAGCAGCCAAGCGCTAGCGGGAGGGGCGGGGTACAATGAGCAGTTCTTC
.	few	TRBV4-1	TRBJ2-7	CASSQDRQGSYEQYF	TGCGCCAGCAGCCAAGATCGGCAGGGCTCCTACGAGCAGTACTTC
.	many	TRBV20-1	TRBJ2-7	CSARWLVNEQYF	TGCAGTGCTAGGTGGCTAGTTAACGAGCAGTACTTC
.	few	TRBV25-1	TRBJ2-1	CASSDVKRPIHEQFF	TGTGCCAGCAGTGACGTGAAAAGGCCCATACACGAGCAGTTCTTC
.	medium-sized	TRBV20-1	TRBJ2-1	CSAQLELLYNEQFF	TGCAGTGCGCAACTTGAGTTGCTTTACAATGAGCAGTTCTTC
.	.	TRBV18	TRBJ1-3	CASSPPGQSTSGNTIYF	TGTGCCAGCTCACCCCCCGGACAGAGCACCTCTGGAAACACCATATATTTT
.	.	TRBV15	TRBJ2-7	CATRDWRGDQQYF	TGTGCCACCAGGGACTGGAGGGGCGATCAGCAGTACTTC
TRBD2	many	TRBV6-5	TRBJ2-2	CASLPGTSGTGELFF	TGTGCCAGCCTCCCGGGGACTAGCGGCACCGGGGAGCTGTTTTTT
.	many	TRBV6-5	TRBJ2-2	CASSYGAGNTGELFF	TGTGCCAGCAGTTATGGGGCAGGGAACACCGGGGAGCTGTTTTTT
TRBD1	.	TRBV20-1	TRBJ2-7	CSATGQGKGPYEQYF	TGCAGTGCCACCGGACAGGGCAAAGGGCCCTACGAGCAGTACTTC
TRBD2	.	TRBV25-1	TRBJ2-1	CASSVSGRLNEQFF	TGTGCCAGCAGTGTAAGCGGGAGATTAAATGAGCAGTTCTTC
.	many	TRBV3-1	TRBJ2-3	CASSQSPYIWAPYF	TGTGCCAGCAGCCAATCCCCCTATATTTGGGCTCCGTATTTT
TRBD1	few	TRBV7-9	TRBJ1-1	CASSTGGRGNTEAFF	TGTGCCAGCAGCACAGGGGGCAGGGGGAACACTGAAGCTTTCTTT
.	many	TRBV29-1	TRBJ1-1	CSVEERQPRPTEAFF	TGCAGCGTTGAAGAAAGACAGCCGAGGCCCACTGAAGCTTTCTTT
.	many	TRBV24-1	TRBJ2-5	CATSDRIAGRETQYF	TGTGCCACCAGTGACCGGATCGCCGGGAGAGAGACCCAGTACTTC
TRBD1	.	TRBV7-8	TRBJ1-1	CASSPRDRKIMNTEAFF	TGTGCCAGCAGCCCACGGGACAGAAAGATAATGAACACTGAAGCTTTCTTT
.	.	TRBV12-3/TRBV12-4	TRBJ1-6	CASSRTYNSPLHF	TGTGCCAGCAGTAGGACCTATAATTCACCCCTCCACTTT
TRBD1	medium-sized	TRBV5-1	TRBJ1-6	CASSLRDRGNSPLHF	TGCGCCAGCAGCCTCCGGGACAGGGGGAATTCACCCCTCCACTTT
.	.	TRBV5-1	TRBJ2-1	CASSFNTGASERFF	TGCGCCAGCAGCTTTAACACGGGAGCGTCTGAGCGGTTCTTC
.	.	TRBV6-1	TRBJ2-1	CASSNLDTSYNEQFF	TGTGCCAGCAGTAACTTAGACACGTCCTACAATGAGCAGTTCTTC
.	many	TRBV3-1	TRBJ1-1	CASSRGPGNTEAFF	TGTGCCAGCAGCCGGGGACCGGGGAACACTGAAGCTTTCTTT
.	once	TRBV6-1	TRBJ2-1	CASTTSAREQFF	TGTGCCAGCACGACTTCGGCTCGGGAGCAGTTCTTC
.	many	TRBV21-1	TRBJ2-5	CASSTKAGQGEETQYF	TGTGCCAGCAGCACCAAAGCCGGGCAGGGGGAAGAGACCCAGTACTTC
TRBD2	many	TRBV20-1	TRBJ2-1	CSATSSSGRGSYNEQFF	TGCAGTGCTACGTCGTCTAGCGGGAGAGGTTCCTACAATGAGCAGTTCTTC
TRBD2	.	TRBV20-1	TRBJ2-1	CSAMGLAGSDGNEQFF	TGCAGTGCCATGGGACTAGCGGGCTCTGACGGCAATGAGCAGTTCTTC
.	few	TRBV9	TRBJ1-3	CASSVTQGPNGNTIYF	TGTGCCAGCAGCGTAACACAGGGTCCGAATGGAAACACCATATATTTT
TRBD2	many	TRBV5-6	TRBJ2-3	CASSPPTSGRTDTQYF	TGTGCCAGCAGCCCCCCGACTAGCGGGAGGACAGATACGCAGTATTTT
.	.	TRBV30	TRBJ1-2	CAWSVPGSRYTF	TGTGCCTGGAGTGTCCCGGGATCACGCTACACCTTC
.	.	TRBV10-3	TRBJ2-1	CAVSEGDSYNEQFF	TGTGCCGTCAGTGAAGGGGATTCCTACAATGAGCAGTTCTTC
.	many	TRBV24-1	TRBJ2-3	CATSAPHGADTQYF	TGTGCCACCAGTGCCCCCCATGGAGCCGATACGCAGTATTTT
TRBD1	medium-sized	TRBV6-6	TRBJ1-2	CASSRLGGQGDYGYTF	TGTGCCAGCAGTCGACTCGGAGGACAGGGCGACTATGGCTACACCTTC
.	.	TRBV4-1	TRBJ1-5	CAGSQDQQRNQPQHF	TGCGCCGGCAGCCAAGATCAGCAGAGGAATCAGCCCCAGCATTTT
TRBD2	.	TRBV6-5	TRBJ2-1	CASSQRTSEYNEQFF	TGTGCCAGCAGCCAGAGGACTAGCGAATACAATGAGCAGTTCTTC
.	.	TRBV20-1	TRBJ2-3	CSAKPGLGTDTQYF	TGCAGTGCTAAGCCGGGACTTGGCACAGATACACAGTATTTT
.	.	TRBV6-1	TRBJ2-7	CASRTQGFPYEQYF	TGTGCCAGCAGGACCCAGGGATTTCCCTACGAGCAGTACTTC
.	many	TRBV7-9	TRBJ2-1	CASSDWVYNEQFF	TGTGCCAGCAGCGACTGGGTATACAATGAGCAGTTCTTC
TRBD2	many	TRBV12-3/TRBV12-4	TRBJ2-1	CASRGTSGRNEQFF	TGTGCCAGCAGGGGGACTAGTGGGAGGAATGAGCAGTTCTTC
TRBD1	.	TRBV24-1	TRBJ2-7	CATSRGQGPGEQYF	TGTGCCACCAGTCGGGGACAGGGCCCAGGCGAGCAGTACTTC
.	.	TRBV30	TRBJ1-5	CAWGISIGPQHF	TGTGCCTGGGGAATTTCGATTGGGCCCCAGCATTTT
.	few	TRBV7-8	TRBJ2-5	CASSFNRETQYF	TGTGCCAGCAGTTTTAATCGAGAGACCCAGTACTTC
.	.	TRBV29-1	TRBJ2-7	CSVEDPTGSSYEQYF	TGCAGCGTTGAAGATCCGACCGGATCTAGTTACGAGCAGTACTTC